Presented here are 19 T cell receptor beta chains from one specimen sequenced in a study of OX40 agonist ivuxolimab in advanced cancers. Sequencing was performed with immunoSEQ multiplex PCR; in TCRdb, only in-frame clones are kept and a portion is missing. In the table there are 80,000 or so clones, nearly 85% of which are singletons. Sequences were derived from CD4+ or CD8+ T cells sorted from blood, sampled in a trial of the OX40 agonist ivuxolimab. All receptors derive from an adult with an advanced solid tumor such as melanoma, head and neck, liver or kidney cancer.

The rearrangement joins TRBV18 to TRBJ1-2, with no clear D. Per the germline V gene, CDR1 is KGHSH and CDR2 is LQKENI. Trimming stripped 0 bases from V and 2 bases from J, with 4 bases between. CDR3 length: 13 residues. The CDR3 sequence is CASSPPENYGYTF. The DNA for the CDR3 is TGTGCCAGCTCACCACCGGAGAACTATGGCTACACCTTC.

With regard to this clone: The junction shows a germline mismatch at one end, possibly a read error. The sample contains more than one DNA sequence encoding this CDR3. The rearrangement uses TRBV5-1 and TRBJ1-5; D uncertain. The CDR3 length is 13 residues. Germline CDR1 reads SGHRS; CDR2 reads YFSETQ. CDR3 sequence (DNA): TGCGCCAGCAGCTTGGACGGGAATCAGCCCCAGCACTTT. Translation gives CASSLDGNQPQHF.

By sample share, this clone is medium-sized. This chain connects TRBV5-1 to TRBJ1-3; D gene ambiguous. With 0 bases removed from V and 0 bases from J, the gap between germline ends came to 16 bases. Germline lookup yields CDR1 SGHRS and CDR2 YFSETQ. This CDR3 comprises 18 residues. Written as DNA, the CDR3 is TGCGCCAGCAGCTTGGGGACCGGGATGGGAGCCTCTGGAAACACCATATATTTT. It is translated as CASSLGTGMGASGNTIYF. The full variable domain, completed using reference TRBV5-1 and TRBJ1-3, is KAGVTQTPRYLIKTRGQQVTLSCSPISGHRSVSWYQQTPGQGLQFLFEYFSETQRNKGNFPGRFSGRQFSNSRSEMNVSTLELGDSALYLCASSLGTGMGASGNTIYFGEGSWLTVV.

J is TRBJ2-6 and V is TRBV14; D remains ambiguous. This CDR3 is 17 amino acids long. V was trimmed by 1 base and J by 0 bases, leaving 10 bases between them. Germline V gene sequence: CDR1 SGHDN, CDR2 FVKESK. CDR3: CASSQGGRSSGANVLTF. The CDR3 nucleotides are TGTGCCAGCAGCCAAGGCGGACGGAGCTCTGGGGCCAACGTCCTGACTTTC.

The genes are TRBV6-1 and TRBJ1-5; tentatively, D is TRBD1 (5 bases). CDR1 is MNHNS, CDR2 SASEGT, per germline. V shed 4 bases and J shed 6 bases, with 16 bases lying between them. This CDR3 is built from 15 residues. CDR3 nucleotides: TGTGCCAGCAGTGTAACAGGCTGGTCGGCTCAGCCCCAGCATTTT. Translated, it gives CASSVTGWSAQPQHF.

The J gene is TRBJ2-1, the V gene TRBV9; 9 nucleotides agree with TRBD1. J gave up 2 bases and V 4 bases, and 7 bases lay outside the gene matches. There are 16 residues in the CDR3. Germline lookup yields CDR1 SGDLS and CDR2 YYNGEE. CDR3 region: CASSPPGTGTYNEQFF. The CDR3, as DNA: TGTGCCAGCAGCCCTCCCGGGACAGGGACCTACAATGAGCAGTTCTTC.

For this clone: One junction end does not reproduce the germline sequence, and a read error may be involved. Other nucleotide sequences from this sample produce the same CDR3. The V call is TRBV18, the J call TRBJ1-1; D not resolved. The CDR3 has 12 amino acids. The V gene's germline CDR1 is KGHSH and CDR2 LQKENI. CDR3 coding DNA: TGTGCCAGCTCACCGAGGAACACCGAAGCTTTCTTT. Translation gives CASSPRNTEAFF.

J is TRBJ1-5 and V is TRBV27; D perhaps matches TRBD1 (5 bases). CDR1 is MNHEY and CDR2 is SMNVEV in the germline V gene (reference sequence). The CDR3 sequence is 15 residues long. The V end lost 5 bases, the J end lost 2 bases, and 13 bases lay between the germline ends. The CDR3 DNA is TGTGCCAGCAGTCAGACAGCCTGGCGCAATCAGCCCCAGCATTTT. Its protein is CASSQTAWRNQPQHF.

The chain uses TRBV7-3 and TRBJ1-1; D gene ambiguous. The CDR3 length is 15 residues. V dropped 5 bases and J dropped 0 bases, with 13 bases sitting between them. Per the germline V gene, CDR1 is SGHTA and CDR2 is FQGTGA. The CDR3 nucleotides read TGTGCCAGCAGCCCCCAAGGATTCGTGAACACTGAAGCTTTCTTT. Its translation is CASSPQGFVNTEAFF.

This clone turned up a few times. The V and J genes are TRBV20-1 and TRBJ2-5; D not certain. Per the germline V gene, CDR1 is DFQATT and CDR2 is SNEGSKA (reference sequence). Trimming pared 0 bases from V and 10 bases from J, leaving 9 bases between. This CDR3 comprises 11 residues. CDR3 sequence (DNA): TGCAGTGCTAGAGAAGTCCAAATCCAGTACTTC. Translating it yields CSAREVQIQYF.

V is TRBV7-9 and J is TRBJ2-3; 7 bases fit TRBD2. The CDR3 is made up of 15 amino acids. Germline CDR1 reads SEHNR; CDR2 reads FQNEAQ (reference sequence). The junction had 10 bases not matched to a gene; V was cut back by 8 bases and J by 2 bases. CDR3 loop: CASRRTSGDTDTQYF. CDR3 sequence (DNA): TGTGCCAGCCGCCGGACTAGTGGTGACACAGATACGCAGTATTTT.

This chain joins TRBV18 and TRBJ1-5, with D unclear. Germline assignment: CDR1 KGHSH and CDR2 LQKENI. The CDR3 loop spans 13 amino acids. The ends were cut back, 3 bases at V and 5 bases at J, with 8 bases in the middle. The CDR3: CASSPVGDQPQHF. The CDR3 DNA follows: TGTGCCAGCTCACCGGTGGGAGATCAGCCCCAGCATTTT.

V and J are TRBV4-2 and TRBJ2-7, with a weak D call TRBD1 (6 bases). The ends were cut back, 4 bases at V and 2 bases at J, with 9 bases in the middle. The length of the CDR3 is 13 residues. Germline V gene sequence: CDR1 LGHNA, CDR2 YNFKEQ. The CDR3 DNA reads TGTGCCAGCAGCCCCACAGGGACCTACGAGCAGTACTTC. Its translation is CASSPTGTYEQYF.

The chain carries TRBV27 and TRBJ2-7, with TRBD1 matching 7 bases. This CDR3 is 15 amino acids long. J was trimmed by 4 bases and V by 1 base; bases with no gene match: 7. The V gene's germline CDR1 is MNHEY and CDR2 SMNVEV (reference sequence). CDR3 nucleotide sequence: TGTGCCAGCAGTTTATTAGACAGGGTCGGGTACGAGCAGTACTTC. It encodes CASSLLDRVGYEQYF.

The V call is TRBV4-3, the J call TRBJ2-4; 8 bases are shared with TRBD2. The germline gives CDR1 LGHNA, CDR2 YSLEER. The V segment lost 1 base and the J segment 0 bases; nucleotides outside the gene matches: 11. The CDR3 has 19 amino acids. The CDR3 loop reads CASSQALAGGALAKNIQYF. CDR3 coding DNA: TGCGCCAGCAGCCAAGCGCTGGCGGGAGGAGCTCTAGCCAAAAACATTCAGTACTTC.

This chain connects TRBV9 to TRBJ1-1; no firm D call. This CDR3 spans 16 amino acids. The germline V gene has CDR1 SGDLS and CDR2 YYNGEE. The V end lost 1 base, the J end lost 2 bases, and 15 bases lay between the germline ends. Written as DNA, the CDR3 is TGTGCCAGCAGCGTAAGTTTCCAGGATCAAAACACTGAAGCTTTCTTT. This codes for CASSVSFQDQNTEAFF.

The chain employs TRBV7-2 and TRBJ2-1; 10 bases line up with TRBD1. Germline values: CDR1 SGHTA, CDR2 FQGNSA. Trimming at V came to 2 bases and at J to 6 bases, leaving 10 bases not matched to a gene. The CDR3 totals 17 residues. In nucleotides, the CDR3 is TGTGCCAGCAGCTTATTTGTACGGGACAGGGGACCCAATGAGCAGTTCTTC. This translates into CASSLFVRDRGPNEQFF.

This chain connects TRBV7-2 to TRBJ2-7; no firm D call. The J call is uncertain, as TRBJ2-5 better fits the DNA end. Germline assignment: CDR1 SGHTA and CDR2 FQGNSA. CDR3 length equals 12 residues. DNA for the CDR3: TGTGCCAGCAGCCCGAGCCCCCAGACCCAGTACTTC. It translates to CASSPSPQTQYF.

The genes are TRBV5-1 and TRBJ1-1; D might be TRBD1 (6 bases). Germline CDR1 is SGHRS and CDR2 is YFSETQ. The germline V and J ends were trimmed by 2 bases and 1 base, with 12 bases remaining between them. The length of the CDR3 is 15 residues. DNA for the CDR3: TGCGCCAGCAGCTTTTCGACAGGCCCGAACACTGAAGCTTTCTTT. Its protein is CASSFSTGPNTEAFF.